The T cell receptor beta chain under discussion was sequenced for a study of identical twins. Notes on the study in general: There was more out-of-frame TCR alpha sharing in monozygotic twins than models estimated. Invariant populations such as MAIT and iNKT cells could partly muddle zero-insertion analyses.

The table lists this clonotype with a few counts. Antigen specificity is unknown. The CDR3 has 16 amino acids. Per the germline V gene, CDR1 is SGHAT and CDR2 is FQNNGV. Trimming took 0 bases from V and 2 from J, leaving 13 bases between them. TCRdb processed the 5' RACE reads anew with MiXCR; each CDR3 protein has one entry. The repertoire consists of 1,800,000 or so distinct CDR3 sequences, with about 32% occurring once and the leading ten covering 0.25% to 0.3%. The chain links TRBV11-2 to TRBJ1-2; maybe TRBD1 (5 bases). The sequence was collected from a newborn girl in good health. Material: cord blood. CDR3 protein: CASSLDPFGTNYGYTF. The CDR3 DNA reads as TGTGCCAGCAGCTTAGATCCCTTCGGGACCAACTATGGCTACACCTTC.